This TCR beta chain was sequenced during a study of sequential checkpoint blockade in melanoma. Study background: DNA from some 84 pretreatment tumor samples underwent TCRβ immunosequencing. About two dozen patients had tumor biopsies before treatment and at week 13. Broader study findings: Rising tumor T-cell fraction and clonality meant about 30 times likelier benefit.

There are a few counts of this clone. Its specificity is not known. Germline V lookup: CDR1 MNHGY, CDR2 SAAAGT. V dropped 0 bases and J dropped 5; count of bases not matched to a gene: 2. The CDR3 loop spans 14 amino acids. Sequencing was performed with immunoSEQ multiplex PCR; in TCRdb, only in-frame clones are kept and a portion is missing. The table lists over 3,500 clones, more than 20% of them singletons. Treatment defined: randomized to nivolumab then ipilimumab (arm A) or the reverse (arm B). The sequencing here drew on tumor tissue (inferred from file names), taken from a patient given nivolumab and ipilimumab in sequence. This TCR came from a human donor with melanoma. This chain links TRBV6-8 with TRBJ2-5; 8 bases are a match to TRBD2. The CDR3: CASSYSTGGETQYF. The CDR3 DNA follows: TGTGCCAGCAGTTACTCGACGGGAGGGGAGACCCAGTACTTC.